The 12 T cell receptor beta chains given below trace back to one sample, sequenced in a study of early T cells in non-severe SARS-CoV-2 infection. TCRdb used MiXCR to reprocess the 5' RACE reads, holding one entry per CDR3 protein. The sample contains about 72,000 distinct CDR3 sequences, about a tenth of which appear only once. The sequenced sample was whole blood, obtained at baseline. Receptor source: an adult who was a healthcare worker with PCR-confirmed SARS-CoV-2 infection or an uninfected control (not recorded which).

The genes are TRBV7-2 and TRBJ1-5, with 7 bases identical to TRBD1. The CDR3 extends over 14 amino acids. Germline V gene lookup returns CDR1 SGHTA and CDR2 FQGNSA. Trimming at V came to 5 bases and at J to 9 bases, leaving 10 bases not matched to a gene. As DNA, the CDR3 is TGTGCCAGCAGCCTACCAGGGGGGACTCGGCCCCAGCATTTT. It is translated as CASSLPGGTRPQHF.

This clonotype occurred a few times. This sequence joins TRBV11-2 and TRBJ1-3; D gene uncertain. Trimming pared 5 bases from V and 0 bases from J, leaving 14 bases between. Germline loops: CDR1 SGHAT, CDR2 FQNNGV. This CDR3 region has 16 residues. CDR3 in amino acids: CASSPSGLSSGNTIYF. The DNA of the CDR3 is TGTGCCAGCAGCCCGAGCGGTCTTTCCTCTGGAAACACCATATATTTT.

This clonotype was detected only a few times. The CDR3 here is CASSPGGWTSGNEQFF. The CDR3 DNA follows: TGTGCCAGCAGCCCAGGTGGTTGGACGTCCGGCAATGAGCAGTTCTTC. The genes are TRBV7-6 and TRBJ2-1; no clear D gene. V dropped 5 bases and J dropped 6 bases, with 20 bases sitting between them. Germline-derived CDR1 and CDR2 are SGHVS and FNYEAQ. This CDR3 contains 16 residues.

This clonotype was counted ten times or more. This chain joins TRBV3-1 and TRBJ2-7, with D hard to call. Germline V gives CDR1 LGHDT, CDR2 YNNKEL (reference sequence). The CDR3 is 15 residues long. With 0 bases removed from V and 10 bases from J, the gap between germline ends came to 19 bases. This CDR3 reads CASSQDSRWFVSQYF. The CDR3 nucleotides read TGTGCCAGCAGCCAAGATTCCCGCTGGTTCGTGTCTCAGTACTTC.

This clonotype was picked up a small number of times. The CDR3 region is CAIRKETLAYEQYF. The DNA for the CDR3 is TGTGCCATCAGGAAGGAGACACTCGCCTACGAGCAGTACTTC. The V call is TRBV10-3, the J call TRBJ2-7; D remains ambiguous. Germline V gene sequence: CDR1 ENHRY, CDR2 SYGVKD. The CDR3 sequence is 14 residues long. The V end lost 6 bases, the J end lost 2 bases, and 14 bases lay between the germline ends.

This clonotype was found many times. The CDR3 sequence is CSVEERRDTIYF. In DNA form, the CDR3 reads TGCAGCGTTGAAGAAAGACGGGACACCATATATTTT. The rearrangement joins TRBV29-1 to TRBJ1-3; D remains ambiguous. The CDR3 length is 12 residues. Germline CDR1 and CDR2: SQVTM and ANQGSEA. Trimming pared 0 bases from V and 8 bases from J, leaving 8 bases between.

This clonotype was recorded a few times. V usage is TRBV29-1 and J usage is TRBJ2-1, with 7 bases fitting TRBD2. Germline assignment: CDR1 SQVTM and CDR2 ANQGSEA. The CDR3 totals 13 residues. V dropped 5 bases and J dropped 4; count of bases not matched to a gene: 5. CDR3 residues: CSVSASGYNEQFF. CDR3 DNA: TGCAGCGTTTCGGCTAGCGGTTACAATGAGCAGTTCTTC.

This clonotype was seen many times. This chain's CDR3 is CASRRTPGGRSYNEQFF. The CDR3 nucleotides read TGCGCCAGCAGGCGTACCCCAGGGGGCCGTTCCTACAATGAGCAGTTCTTC. The chain employs TRBV5-1 and TRBJ2-1; 8 nucleotides match TRBD1. CDR3 size: 17 residues. Germline V lookup: CDR1 SGHRS, CDR2 YFSETQ. V gave up 5 bases and J gave up 1 base; unmatched junction bases: 11.

The chain employs TRBV10-2 and TRBJ1-4; possible D gene TRBD1, 6 bases. The germline V gene encodes CDR1 WSHSY and CDR2 SAAADI. Trimming removed 6 bases from V and 3 bases from J, with 17 bases in between. The CDR3 is 16 amino acids. The CDR3, as DNA: TGCGCCAGCAGGCCCCAACAGGGACCAGCTAATGAAAAACTGTTTTTT. Encoded protein: CASRPQQGPANEKLFF.

The sample holds many counts of this clonotype. This chain uses TRBV24-1 with TRBJ2-1; possibly TRBD2 for D (6 bases). The germline V gene encodes CDR1 KGHDR and CDR2 SFDVKD. The germline V and J ends were trimmed by 5 bases and 10 bases, with 14 bases remaining between them. CDR3 length: 13 residues. The CDR3, as DNA: TGTGCCACCAGTGCCGGGGGTGGGTGGGAGCAGTTCTTC. This translates into CATSAGGGWEQFF.

The chain combines TRBV20-1 with TRBJ2-7; possibly TRBD1 or TRBD2 for D (5 bases each). V was shortened by 5 bases and J by 3 bases, with 11 bases between the two germline ends. Germline V gene data show CDR1 as DFQATT and CDR2 as SNEGSKA (reference sequence). The CDR3 runs 12 residues. CDR3: CSAPGQRYEQYF. The CDR3 region has the DNA TGCAGTGCTCCGGGGCAACGCTACGAGCAGTACTTC.

This clonotype was observed a few times. The V call is TRBV5-1, the J call TRBJ2-5, with 8 bases that match TRBD1. Germline-derived CDR1 and CDR2 are SGHRS and YFSETQ. V lost 2 bases and J lost 2; bases outside the gene matches: 5. CDR3 length equals 15 residues. The CDR3 protein is CASSLINRGQETQYF. In DNA form, the CDR3 reads TGCGCCAGCAGCTTAATTAACAGGGGGCAAGAGACCCAGTACTTC.